This T cell receptor (beta chain) originates from a study of cytotoxic CD8 clonotypes in ibrutinib-treated CLL. Study background: The patients comprised approximately eleven relapsed/refractory and roughly 15 treatment-naive cases, about 18 IGHV unmutated. Response samples came after a median roughly 11 months of treatment, range 6 to 36.

The study, taken as a whole, reports: Exceeding age-matched healthy donors, baseline clonality also tracked the counts of circulating CD8+ T cells.

The planned depth of sequencing spanned 1 in 200,000 to 1 in 1 million T cells. The data were produced by immunoSEQ multiplex PCR, yet TCRdb's version contains in-frame clones alone and is incomplete. The table includes about 270,000 clones, around 76% detected once. CDR3 size: 14 residues. Germline V gene data show CDR1 as SGDLS and CDR2 as YYNGEE. V gave up 3 bases and J gave up 8 bases, with 15 bases separating them. For this clone: What it recognizes is unknown.

The source is a human donor with chronic lymphocytic leukemia. V usage is TRBV9 and J usage is TRBJ2-1, with TRBD2 as a possible D gene (5 bases). The sample in question was PBMCs, obtained at disease progression, from a patient treated with ibrutinib. CDR3 coding DNA: TGTGCCAGCAGCGATGGAGGTATAATGGATGAGCAGTTCTTC. It specifies CASSDGGIMDEQFF. The full variable domain, completed using reference TRBV9 and TRBJ2-1, is DSGVTQTPKHLITATGQRVTLRCSPRSGDLSVYWYQQSLDQGLQFLIQYYNGEERAKGNILERFSAQQFPDLHSELNLSSLELGDSALYFCASSDGGIMDEQFFGPGTRLTVL.